One and the same sample provided the 28 T cell receptor beta chains below, sequenced in a study of molecular identifiers for immune sequencing clone quantification. One entry per CDR3 protein results from TCRdb running MiXCR on the PCR reads. The repertoire holds about 640,000 distinct CDR3 sequences, just under 20% seen once, with roughly 0.85% in the top ten. The source material was naive CD8+ T cells from blood, with Jurkat cell RNA spiked in. Regarding subset: FACS-sorted CD8+CD4-CCR7+CD45RA+ naive T cells. Receptors were obtained from a human donor in good health. Some libraries in this study had Jurkat cell RNA spiked in.

This sequence joins TRBV6-2 or TRBV6-3 and TRBJ1-4; D unresolved. There are 12 residues in the CDR3. The germline V gene encodes CDR1 MNHEY and CDR2 SVGEGT. Deletions cut 0 bases from V and 8 bases from J, with 4 bases between. CDR3 amino acids: CASSYSLEKLFF. DNA of the CDR3: TGTGCCAGCAGTTACTCCTTGGAAAAACTGTTTTTT.

The chain links TRBV5-1 to TRBJ2-1, with 9 bases fitting TRBD2. This CDR3 spans 15 amino acids. The ends lost 4 bases at V and 8 bases at J; junction bases unmatched: 10. Germline V gene data show CDR1 as SGHRS and CDR2 as YFSETQ. CDR3 DNA sequence: TGCGCCAGCAGCCTCGTAGGCGGGGGGGTTTATGAGCAGTTCTTC. Its translation is CASSLVGGGVYEQFF.

Ten or more counts support this clonotype. The rearrangement joins TRBV4-3 to TRBJ1-4; D is possibly TRBD1 (6 bases). The CDR3 consists of 16 residues. V was cut by 3 bases and J by 5 bases, with 16 bases left in between. Germline loops: CDR1 LGHNA, CDR2 YSLEER. The CDR3 DNA is TGCGCCAGCAGCCACGACGGGACACCCGGAAATGAAAAACTGTTTTTT. Protein sequence: CASSHDGTPGNEKLFF.

This clonotype was seen once. A read error may explain this, as a much larger clone is one base away. The V call is TRBV15, the J call TRBJ2-5; the D gene is possibly TRBD2 (5 bases). Germline V gene data show CDR1 as LNHNV and CDR2 as YYDKDF (reference sequence). The CDR3 covers 16 residues. The CDR3 region has the DNA TGTGCCACCAGCAGAGTTGACCGAGGAGCGGAAGAGACCCAGTGCTTC. Translated, it gives CATSRVDRGAEETQCF.

This clonotype was seen at least ten times. V usage is TRBV6-2 or TRBV6-3 and J usage is TRBJ1-5; perhaps TRBD1 as D (5 bases). V shed 4 bases and J shed 6 bases, with 10 bases lying between them. CDR3 length: 13 amino acids. In germline, CDR1 is MNHEY, CDR2 SVGEGT. CDR3 residues: CASSSGDPQPQHF. Written as DNA, the CDR3 is TGTGCCAGCAGTTCCGGGGACCCTCAGCCCCAGCATTTT.

This clonotype was counted at least ten times. The chain is built from TRBV20-1 and TRBJ1-3; D is possibly TRBD1 (6 bases). This CDR3 is 15 amino acids long. Trimming shortened V by 0 bases and J by 1 base, and 10 bases separated the two germline ends. CDR1 and CDR2 from the germline V gene are DFQATT and SNEGSKA (reference sequence). The CDR3: CSARDLGASGNTIYF. The CDR3, as DNA: TGCAGTGCTAGAGATTTGGGGGCTTCTGGAAACACCATATATTTT.

This clonotype was observed at least ten times. This chain links TRBV30 with TRBJ1-1; D is unclear. There are 13 residues in the CDR3. Germline V gene lookup returns CDR1 GTSNPN and CDR2 SVGIG (reference sequence). V lost 3 bases to trimming and J lost 0 bases, with 8 bases between them. The DNA of the CDR3 is TGTGCCTGGAGCAGAGGAATGAACACTGAAGCTTTCTTT. Protein: CAWSRGMNTEAFF.

This clonotype was seen ten or more times. The V call is TRBV7-6, the J call TRBJ1-3; no firm D call. The length of the CDR3 is 14 residues. The V and J ends lost 8 bases and 0 bases respectively, with 11 bases between them. Germline CDR1 and CDR2: SGHVS and FNYEAQ. For the CDR3, the DNA is TGTGCCAGCTCGGCCGGGAACTCTGGAAACACCATATATTTT. This sequence encodes CASSAGNSGNTIYF.

In its sample, this clonotype was seen many times. The chain links TRBV20-1 to TRBJ2-7, with unresolved D. CDR3 length: 12 residues. Between the trimmed V and J ends, which lost 0 bases and 3 bases, there was a span of 6 bases. The germline CDR1 and CDR2 sequences are DFQATT and SNEGSKA (reference sequence). The CDR3 DNA reads as TGCAGTGCTAGAGAGGAGTTCTACGAGCAGTACTTC. Translated: CSAREEFYEQYF.

This clonotype was detected many times. The V gene is TRBV7-9, the J gene TRBJ2-1, with 9 bases aligning to TRBD1. Germline assignment: CDR1 SEHNR and CDR2 FQNEAQ (reference sequence). Losses at the gene ends were 5 bases for V and 5 bases for J; bases not matched to a gene: 7. The CDR3 contains 15 residues. As DNA, the CDR3 is TGTGCCAGCAGCCCGACAGGGGGTGCAGACAATGAGCAGTTCTTC. It is translated as CASSPTGGADNEQFF.

The rearrangement links TRBV7-9 to TRBJ2-6, with 8 bases matching TRBD2. CDR1 and CDR2 (germline): SEHNR, FQNEAQ (reference sequence). CDR3 length: 16 amino acids. The V segment lost 11 bases and the J segment 9 bases; nucleotides outside the gene matches: 18. The CDR3 sequence is CAGTPGGTEYYNVLTF. The CDR3 DNA follows: TGTGCCGGCACCCCGGGGGGGACGGAATATTACAACGTCCTGACTTTC.

This clonotype was seen repeatedly, ten times or more. CDR3 sequence (DNA): TGTGCCAGCAGCCTGAGACAGGAATATCAGCCCCAGCATTTT. It codes for CASSLRQEYQPQHF. The gene calls are TRBV7-2 and TRBJ1-5, with D perhaps matching TRBD1 (6 bases). With 5 bases removed from V and 5 bases from J, the gap between germline ends came to 13 bases. Germline loops: CDR1 SGHTA, CDR2 FQGNSA. This CDR3 has 14 residues.

Comment on this clonotype: A read error is possible here, since a much larger clone lies one base away. The chain combines TRBV3-1 with TRBJ2-5, with D hard to call. The germline V gene has CDR1 LGHDT and CDR2 YNNKEL (reference sequence). The length of the CDR3 is 11 residues. Here the CDR3 DNA reads TGTGCCGGCAGCCATTCAGAGACCCAGTACTTC. Its translation is CAGSHSETQYF.

The chain links TRBV19 to TRBJ1-1; weak D call: TRBD1 (5 bases). The CDR3 consists of 15 residues. In germline, CDR1 is LNHDA, CDR2 SQIVND (reference sequence). Trimming removed 0 bases from V and 0 bases from J, with 8 bases in between. Here the CDR3 DNA reads TGTGCCAGTAGTATAGAAGGGGAGATGAACACTGAAGCTTTCTTT. Amino acids: CASSIEGEMNTEAFF.

To note about this clonotype: The CDR3 ends on some other residue instead of the conserved phenylalanine or tryptophan, so this is likely a read error. The genes are TRBV4-1 and TRBJ2-3, with D perhaps TRBD1 (5 bases). This CDR3 is built from 15 residues. Trimming removed 1 base from V and 3 bases from J, with 11 bases in between. Per the germline V gene, CDR1 is MGHRA and CDR2 is YSYEKL. CDR3 bases: TGCGCCAGCAGCCAAGGGGCAGGGAATACAGATACGCAGTATTGT. Amino acid sequence: CASSQGAGNTDTQYC.

The CDR3 DNA reads as TGCGCCAGCAGCTTAGTACAGGGGGGATTTTACGAGCAGTACTTC. Protein: CASSLVQGGFYEQYF. The chain uses TRBV5-1 and TRBJ2-7; 8 bases are a match to TRBD1. This CDR3 is 15 amino acids long. The V segment lost 2 bases and the J segment 4 bases; nucleotides outside the gene matches: 8. Per germline, CDR1 SGHRS and CDR2 YFSETQ.

The V and J genes are TRBV20-1 and TRBJ2-7, with TRBD2 matching over 13 bases. The J segment lost 4 bases and the V segment lost 6 bases, leaving 3 bases of the junction unmatched. Germline CDR1 DFQATT, CDR2 SNEGSKA (reference sequence). There are 13 residues in the CDR3. The CDR3 DNA is TGCAGTGCCAAGGGACTAGCGGGGTACGAGCAGTACTTC. Translated: CSAKGLAGYEQYF.

This clonotype was observed at least ten times. This chain's CDR3 is CASSGAQANEQYF. As DNA, the CDR3 is TGTGCCAGCAGTGGGGCGCAAGCCAACGAGCAGTACTTC. The chain recombines TRBV7-6 with TRBJ2-7; weak D call: TRBD1 (5 bases). The CDR3 runs to 13 residues. CDR1 SGHVS and CDR2 FNYEAQ come from the germline V gene. V was clipped by 6 bases and J by 5 bases, with 14 bases between them.

This clonotype was found many times. The chain carries TRBV29-1 and TRBJ2-3; TRBD1 agrees at 7 bases. The CDR3 extends over 13 amino acids. V trimming: 3 bases; J trimming: 3 bases; junction bases outside the gene matches: 3. Germline CDR1 reads SQVTM; CDR2 reads ANQGSEA. CDR3 region: CSVEIQGTDTQYF. As DNA, the CDR3 is TGCAGCGTTGAGATACAGGGGACAGATACGCAGTATTTT.

There are many counts of this clonotype. This chain connects TRBV6-5 to TRBJ2-5; unclear D gene. This CDR3 is 13 amino acids long. Germline lookup yields CDR1 MNHEY and CDR2 SVGAGI. The V and J ends lost 4 bases and 5 bases respectively, with 11 bases between them. CDR3 loop: CASSSWVQETQYF. CDR3 in DNA: TGTGCCAGCAGTTCTTGGGTTCAGGAGACCCAGTACTTC.

The CDR3 loop is CASSPKDGPYNEQFF. The CDR3 DNA reads TGTGCCAGCAGTCCAAAGGACGGACCCTACAATGAGCAGTTCTTC. The chain couples TRBV7-9 to TRBJ2-1; no firm D call. Trimming cost V 6 bases and J 2 bases, with 14 bases left between them. This CDR3 is built from 15 residues. Germline CDR1 is SEHNR and CDR2 is FQNEAQ (reference sequence).

The chain couples TRBV7-6 to TRBJ1-2, with D perhaps matching TRBD1 (6 bases). Trimming took off 6 bases at V and 5 bases at J, with 10 bases between the two ends. The germline CDR1 and CDR2 sequences are SGHVS and FNYEAQ. The CDR3 has 12 residues. CDR3 bases: TGTGCCAGCAGTGACAGGTTGTATGGCTACACCTTC. Its translation: CASSDRLYGYTF.

This clonotype was recorded at least ten times. CDR3 nucleotides: TGCGCCAGCAGCCTACTGACTAGCGGGGGCCCCACAGATACGCAGTATTTT. Protein: CASSLLTSGGPTDTQYF. V and J are TRBV5-1 and TRBJ2-3; TRBD2 agrees at 12 bases. Per the germline V gene, CDR1 is SGHRS and CDR2 is YFSETQ. V shed 4 bases and J 2 bases; nucleotides not matched to a gene: 8. The length of the CDR3 is 17 residues.

This clonotype was detected many times. The J gene is TRBJ2-3, the V gene TRBV6-5; weak D call: TRBD1 (6 bases). Germline CDR1 MNHEY, CDR2 SVGAGI. This CDR3 is 12 amino acids long. V lost 3 bases and J 6 bases, leaving 7 bases between the germline ends. The CDR3: CASSYRGDTQYF. In nucleotides, the CDR3 is TGTGCCAGCAGTTATAGGGGGGATACGCAGTATTTT.

On this clonotype itself: Just one base apart from a much larger clone, this may be a read error. This sequence joins TRBV27 and TRBJ2-3, with D possibly TRBD1 on 8 matching bases. There are 15 residues in the CDR3. CDR1 and CDR2 (germline): MNHEY, SMNVEV (reference sequence). The V end was cut by 8 bases, the J end by 2 bases, with 17 bases between. CDR3 amino acids: CASGNRGGNTDTQYF. The CDR3, as DNA: TGTGCCAGCGGTAACAGGGGGGGCAACACAGATACGCAGTATTTT.

This clonotype was recorded many times. The rearrangement uses TRBV5-8 and TRBJ1-5; a possible D gene is TRBD1 (5 bases). CDR1 is SGHTS and CDR2 is YDEGEE in the germline V gene. V dropped 6 bases and J dropped 3 bases, with 19 bases sitting between them. This CDR3 has 16 residues. The CDR3 loop is CASILETGTTNQPQHF. The CDR3 coding sequence is TGTGCCAGCATCCTTGAAACCGGGACTACCAATCAGCCCCAGCATTTT.

This clonotype was seen at least ten times. The chain combines TRBV7-3 with TRBJ2-7; the match to TRBD1 covers 7 bases. CDR3 length: 17 residues. The ends lost 2 bases at V and 2 bases at J; junction bases unmatched: 12. Germline V lookup: CDR1 SGHTA, CDR2 FQGTGA. The CDR3 here is CASSLFGQGDPAYEQYF. DNA of the CDR3: TGTGCCAGCAGCTTATTCGGCCAGGGGGACCCCGCCTACGAGCAGTACTTC.

This clonotype was seen repeatedly, ten times or more. This rearrangement joins TRBV29-1 to TRBJ1-1, with D perhaps TRBD1 (5 bases). The V end was cut by 1 base, the J end by 4 bases, with 13 bases between. Germline V gene data show CDR1 as SQVTM and CDR2 as ANQGSEA. The CDR3 is made up of 14 amino acids. DNA for the CDR3: TGCAGCGTTGAAGGGGGACCGTGGGGCACTGAAGCTTTCTTT. This codes for CSVEGGPWGTEAFF.